Below, one TCR beta chain is given with its context. The antigen is unknown. Here immunoSEQ multiplex PCR was the method, and the copy in TCRdb shows in-frame clones only, minus some. Here the sample spans 9,200 or so clones, around 74% being singletons. The data were obtained in a study of chemoradiotherapy in HPV16-positive cancers. Study-wide points: Better recurrence-free survival went with HPV-responsive T-cell expansion in HPV16-positive patients. HPV-specific T cells were functionally defined from only two HPV16-positive patients.

Per the germline V gene, CDR1 is GTSNPN and CDR2 is SVGIG (reference sequence). V was cut by 5 bases and J by 4 bases, with 11 bases left in between. CDR3 length equals 12 residues. The sequenced sample was tumor tissue, obtained from a patient who underwent chemoradiotherapy. The TCR sequence derives from a human donor with HPV-associated anogenital cancer. The genes are TRBV30 and TRBJ1-2; D gene uncertain. CDR3 DNA: TGTGCCTGGGTTGCAGGCCGCTATGGCTACACCTTC. Translation: CAWVAGRYGYTF.